In this sample, the clone carrying this TCR beta chain turned up a few times. This entry comes from a study of blood T cell repertoires in COVID-19. Trimming cost V 3 bases and J 4 bases; bases outside gene matches: 13. The CDR3 is made up of 17 amino acids. Germline CDR1 reads LNHDA; CDR2 reads SQIVND (reference sequence). Original methodology: Amplification of reference gene primers was used by the study to estimate nucleated cell counts. TCRdb's table, derived via immunoSEQ multiplex PCR, lists solely in-frame clones and lacks some. Clone size and V and J calls were adopted from that table, with D and trimming inferred from the DNA. The sample comprises some 210,000 clones, about 94% of which are singletons, and 0.82% rests with the top ten. Seattle patients were enrolled during active infection and followed longitudinally.

The rearrangement joins TRBV19 to TRBJ1-2; TRBD1 matches 8 bases. Sequences were obtained from peripheral blood. This TCR derives from a man between 60 and 70 years old with COVID-19, enrolled during active disease. Written as DNA, the CDR3 is TGTGCCAGTAGTATTTCCCCGGGGACAGGAGGAACCTATGGCTACACCTTC. Translating it yields CASSISPGTGGTYGYTF.